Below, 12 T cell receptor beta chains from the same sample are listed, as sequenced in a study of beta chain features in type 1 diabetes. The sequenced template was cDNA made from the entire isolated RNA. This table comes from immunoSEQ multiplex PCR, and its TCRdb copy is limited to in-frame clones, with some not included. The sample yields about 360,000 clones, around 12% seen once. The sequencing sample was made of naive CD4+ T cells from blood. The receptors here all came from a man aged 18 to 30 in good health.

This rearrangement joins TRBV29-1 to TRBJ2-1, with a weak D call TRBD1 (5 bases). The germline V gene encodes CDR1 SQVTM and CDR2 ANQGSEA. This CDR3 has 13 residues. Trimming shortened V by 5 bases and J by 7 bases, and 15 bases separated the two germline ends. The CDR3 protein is CSVRRGLGNEQFF. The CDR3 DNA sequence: TGCAGCGTTAGAAGGGGCCTTGGGAATGAGCAGTTCTTC.

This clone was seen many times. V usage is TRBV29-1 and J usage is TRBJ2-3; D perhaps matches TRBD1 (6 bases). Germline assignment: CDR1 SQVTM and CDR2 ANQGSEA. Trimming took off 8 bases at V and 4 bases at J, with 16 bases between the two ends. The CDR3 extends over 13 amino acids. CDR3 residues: CSSLRQEADTQYF. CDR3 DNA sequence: TGCAGCTCGTTGAGACAGGAAGCAGATACGCAGTATTTT.

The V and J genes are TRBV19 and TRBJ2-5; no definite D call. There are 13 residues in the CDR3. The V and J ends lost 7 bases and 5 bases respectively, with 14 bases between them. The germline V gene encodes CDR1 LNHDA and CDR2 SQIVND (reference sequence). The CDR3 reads CASTGSRWETQYF. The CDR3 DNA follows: TGTGCCAGTACAGGCAGCCGTTGGGAGACCCAGTACTTC.

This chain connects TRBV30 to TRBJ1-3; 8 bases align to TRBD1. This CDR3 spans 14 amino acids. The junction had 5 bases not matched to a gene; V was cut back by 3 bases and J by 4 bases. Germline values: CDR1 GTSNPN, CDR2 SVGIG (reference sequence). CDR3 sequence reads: CAWSEGQGGNTIYF. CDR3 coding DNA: TGTGCCTGGAGCGAAGGACAGGGAGGAAACACCATATATTTT.

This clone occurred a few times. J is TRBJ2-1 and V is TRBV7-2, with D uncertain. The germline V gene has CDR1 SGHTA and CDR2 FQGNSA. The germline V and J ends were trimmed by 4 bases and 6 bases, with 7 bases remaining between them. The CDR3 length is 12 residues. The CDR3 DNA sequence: TGTGCCAGCAGCTCTCTAGGCAATGAGCAGTTCTTC. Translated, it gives CASSSLGNEQFF.

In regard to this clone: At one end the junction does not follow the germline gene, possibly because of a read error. The CDR3 is CASSYRVGYEQYF. The CDR3, as DNA: TGTGCCAGCAGTTACAGGGTTGGCTACGAGCAGTACTTC. The chain is built from TRBV10-3 and TRBJ2-7; the D gene is possibly TRBD1 (6 bases). Germline CDR1 is ENHRY and CDR2 is SYGVKD. CDR3 length: 13 residues.

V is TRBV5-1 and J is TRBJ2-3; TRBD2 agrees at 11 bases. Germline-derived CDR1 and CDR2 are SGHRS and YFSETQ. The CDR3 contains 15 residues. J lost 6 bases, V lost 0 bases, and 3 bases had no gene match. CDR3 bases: TGCGCCAGCAGCTTGGATGGACTAGCGGGTGATACGCAGTATTTT. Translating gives CASSLDGLAGDTQYF.

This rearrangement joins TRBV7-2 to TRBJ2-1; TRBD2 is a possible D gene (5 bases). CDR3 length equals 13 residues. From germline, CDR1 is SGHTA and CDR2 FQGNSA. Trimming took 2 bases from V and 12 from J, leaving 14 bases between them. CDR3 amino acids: CASSLRLRARQFF. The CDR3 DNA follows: TGTGCCAGCAGCTTAAGGTTGAGGGCACGGCAGTTCTTC.

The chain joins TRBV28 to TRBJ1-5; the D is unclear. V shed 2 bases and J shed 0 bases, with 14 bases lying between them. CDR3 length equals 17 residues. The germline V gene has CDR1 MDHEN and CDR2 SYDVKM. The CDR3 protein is CASSLLGIYHSNQPQHF. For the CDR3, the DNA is TGTGCCAGCAGTTTACTAGGCATCTACCATAGCAATCAGCCCCAGCATTTT.

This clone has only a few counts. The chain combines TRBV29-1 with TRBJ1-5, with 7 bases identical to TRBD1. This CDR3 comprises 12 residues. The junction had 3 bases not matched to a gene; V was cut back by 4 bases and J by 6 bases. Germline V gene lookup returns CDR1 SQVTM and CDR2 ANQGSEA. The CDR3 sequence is CSVGRDSQPQHF. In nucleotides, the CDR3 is TGCAGCGTTGGAAGGGACAGTCAGCCCCAGCATTTT.

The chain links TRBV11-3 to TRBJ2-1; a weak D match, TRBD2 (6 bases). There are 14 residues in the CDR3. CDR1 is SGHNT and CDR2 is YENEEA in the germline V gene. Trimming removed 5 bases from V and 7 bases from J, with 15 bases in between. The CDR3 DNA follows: TGTGCCAGCAGCCCCCAGGCTGGAGGGAATGAGCAGTTCTTC. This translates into CASSPQAGGNEQFF.

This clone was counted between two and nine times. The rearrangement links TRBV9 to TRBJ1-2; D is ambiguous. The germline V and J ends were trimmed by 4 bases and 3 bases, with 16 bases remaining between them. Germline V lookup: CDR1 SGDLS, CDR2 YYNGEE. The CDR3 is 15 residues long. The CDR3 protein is CASSPRYGRDYGYTF. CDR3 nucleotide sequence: TGTGCCAGCAGCCCCCGATACGGCCGGGACTATGGCTACACCTTC.